This T cell receptor (beta chain) was recorded in a study of blood T cells in healthy people across ages. Germline trimming cut 0 bases from V and 7 bases from J; bases unmatched to any gene: 1. CDR1 is SQVTM, CDR2 ANQGSEA, per germline. This CDR3 is 12 amino acids long. Using a J-beta primer mix together with a sample-barcoded 5' primer, a second PCR was run for 7 to 11 cycles. Each sample provided no less than 2.5 million CDR3-containing paired-end reads. TCRdb ran MiXCR on the 5' RACE reads and lists one entry per CDR3 protein. This table has hundreds of thousands of distinct CDR3 sequences, 40% to 50% appearing once. Findings and caveats of the study: Roughly linear declines in TCR beta diversity per million T cells occurred with age.

This clonotype appeared many times. Its antigen is not identified. The chain is built from TRBV29-1 and TRBJ2-3; TRBD1 matches at 7 bases. This sequence was found in a man aged 55 to 70 in good health. Sequences were obtained from blood. For the CDR3, the DNA is TGCAGCGTTGAAGAAGGGGGCCATACGCAGTATTTT. It translates to CSVEEGGHTQYF.